This record looks at one TCR beta chain sequence and its context. Data came from immunoSEQ multiplex PCR; TCRdb stores just in-frame clones and leaves some out. The sample has approximately 660,000 clones; around 89% are singletons. The length of the CDR3 is 15 residues. The germline CDR1 and CDR2 sequences are SGHDN and FVKESK. Germline trimming cut 4 bases from V and 2 bases from J; bases unmatched to any gene: 8. This sample is part of a study of shared T cell receptors in the human thymus. In addition, the sample was reused for a study of human thymus T cells. That investigation notes: Healthy Finnish infants undergoing corrective surgery for congenital heart defects provided the donor material. During corrective heart surgery, resections were taken, and the thymus tissue came from them. Among thymic and blood repertoires, usage of V and J genes appeared biased. A high degree of thymic repertoire overlap among unrelated individuals was reported in related research.

The genes are TRBV14 and TRBJ2-7; 7 bases map to TRBD1. The receptor comes from a boy younger than two with a congenital heart defect. The sequenced material came from thymocytes. This CDR3 is CASSRSRDSPYEQYF. The CDR3 nucleotides are TGTGCCAGCAGCCGTAGCCGGGACAGTCCCTACGAGCAGTACTTC.